The 12 T cell receptor beta chains reported below all come from one sample, sequenced in a study of radiation and T cells in renal cell carcinoma. The time point: baseline pretreatment blood. As to treatment: 15 Gy SBRT to primary tumor, nephrectomy 4 weeks later. Sequencing used immunoSEQ multiplex PCR; TCRdb keeps in-frame clones, though not all of them. The sample consists of approximately 120,000 clones, around 84% of them appearing once. Sequencing was performed on blood, taken from a patient whose treatment included radiotherapy and nephrectomy. Receptor source: a woman aged 55-70 years with renal cell carcinoma.

The chain joins TRBV15 to TRBJ2-7; D is uncertain. CDR3 length equals 13 residues. CDR1 and CDR2 (germline): LNHNV, YYDKDF (reference sequence). V shed 3 bases and J shed 3 bases, with 9 bases lying between them. The CDR3 spells CATSSSPGYEQYF. The DNA of the CDR3 is TGTGCCACCAGCAGTTCGCCCGGCTACGAGCAGTACTTC.

The J gene is TRBJ1-1, the V gene TRBV19; D might be TRBD1 (5 bases). The germline gives CDR1 LNHDA, CDR2 SQIVND (reference sequence). The CDR3 sequence is 17 residues long. V dropped 5 bases and J dropped 0 bases, with 19 bases sitting between them. CDR3 sequence: CASSSGGGVPMNTEAFF. The CDR3 nucleotides read TGTGCCAGTAGTTCGGGTGGAGGGGTCCCCATGAACACTGAAGCTTTCTTT.

This clone was found once. The chain has TRBV4-1 and TRBJ2-7; D gene unclear. CDR1 and CDR2 from the germline V gene are MGHRA and YSYEKL. This CDR3 comprises 14 residues. V was shortened by 4 bases and J by 2 bases, with 12 bases between the two germline ends. CDR3 region: CASSLSPGTYEQYF. The CDR3 nucleotides are TGCGCCAGCAGCCTTAGCCCGGGTACCTACGAGCAGTACTTC.

The CDR3 nucleotides are TGTGCCAGCGCTCTCGGGGATCTCTCCTACAATGAGCAGTTCTTC. Its protein is CASALGDLSYNEQFF. This chain uses TRBV6-1 with TRBJ2-1; the D gene is possibly TRBD2 (5 bases). The CDR3 runs to 15 residues. With 8 bases removed from V and 0 bases from J, the gap between germline ends came to 14 bases. Germline CDR1 reads MNHNS; CDR2 reads SASEGT.

This chain uses TRBV4-1 with TRBJ2-4, with 9 bases fitting TRBD2. The CDR3 sequence is 17 residues long. The germline V gene has CDR1 MGHRA and CDR2 YSYEKL. V lost 0 bases, J lost 1 base, and 4 bases stayed unmatched. The CDR3 region has the DNA TGCGCCAGCAGCCAAGATAAACTAGCGGGTGCCAAAAACATTCAGTACTTC. Translating gives CASSQDKLAGAKNIQYF.

This clone occurred once. This chain connects TRBV18 to TRBJ1-2; 9 nucleotides align to TRBD1. Germline trimming cut 0 bases from V and 2 bases from J; bases unmatched to any gene: 7. Germline V gene sequence: CDR1 KGHSH, CDR2 LQKENI. The CDR3 is 17 residues long. The CDR3 coding sequence is TGTGCCAGCTCACCACCTTTGTTGACAGGGGGGAACTATGGCTACACCTTC. Translated, it gives CASSPPLLTGGNYGYTF.

This clone is a singleton in its sample. CDR3 in DNA: TGTGCCACCCTGACTAGCGGAGGCCCGGGGTCTTACGAGCAGTACTTC. Its protein is CATLTSGGPGSYEQYF. This sequence joins TRBV28 and TRBJ2-7; TRBD2 matches 9 bases. The CDR3 has 16 residues. Trimming at V came to 10 bases and at J to 4 bases, leaving 17 bases not matched to a gene. The germline gives CDR1 MDHEN, CDR2 SYDVKM. Full variable domain (outside the CDR3, taken from reference TRBV28 and TRBJ2-7): DVKVTQSSRYLVKRTGEKVFLECVQDMDHENMFWYRQDPGLGLRLIYFSYDVKMKEKGDIPEGYSVSREKKERFSLILESASTNQTSMYLCATLTSGGPGSYEQYFGPGTRLTVT.

This rearrangement joins TRBV13 to TRBJ2-7; 7 bases align to TRBD2. Trimming at V came to 0 bases and at J to 2 bases, leaving 4 bases not matched to a gene. The CDR3 has 15 residues. Germline CDR1 reads PRHDT; CDR2 reads FYEKMQ (reference sequence). CDR3 coding DNA: TGTGCCAGCAGCTTAGGGGGCGGGGGTCCCTACGAGCAGTACTTC. This encodes CASSLGGGGPYEQYF.

The chain has TRBV6-5 and TRBJ1-2; no definite D call. Per the germline V gene, CDR1 is MNHEY and CDR2 is SVGAGI. The V gene lost 6 bases and the J gene lost 8 bases, with 16 bases spanning the gap. The CDR3 covers 13 residues. The CDR3 DNA sequence: TGTGCCAGCAGAGACAACACGGCGCGGGGCTACACCTTC. Its translation is CASRDNTARGYTF.

The chain joins TRBV28 to TRBJ1-5, with TRBD1 matching 9 bases. Trimming at V came to 6 bases and at J to 5 bases, leaving 5 bases not matched to a gene. The CDR3 length is 14 residues. Germline V gives CDR1 MDHEN, CDR2 SYDVKM. The CDR3 loop reads CASSADRGDQPQHF. CDR3 bases: TGTGCCAGCAGCGCGGACAGGGGTGATCAGCCCCAGCATTTT.

This chain uses TRBV5-1 with TRBJ2-7; either TRBD1 or TRBD2 may fit D (5 bases each). Trimming removed 3 bases from V and 9 bases from J, with 22 bases in between. The germline gives CDR1 SGHRS, CDR2 YFSETQ. The CDR3 is 15 amino acids. CDR3 nucleotides: TGCGCCAGCAGCTCGCTTAATGGACGGGGCGCCCCGCAGTACTTC. It specifies CASSSLNGRGAPQYF. Full variable domain (remainder filled in from reference TRBV5-1 and TRBJ2-7): KAGVTQTPRYLIKTRGQQVTLSCSPISGHRSVSWYQQTPGQGLQFLFEYFSETQRNKGNFPGRFSGRQFSNSRSEMNVSTLELGDSALYLCASSSLNGRGAPQYFGPGTRLTVT.

The rearrangement uses TRBV27 and TRBJ1-1; D might be TRBD1 (6 bases). V was clipped by 2 bases and J by 5 bases, with 18 bases between them. The CDR3 covers 16 residues. CDR1 is MNHEY, CDR2 SMNVEV, per germline (reference sequence). The CDR3 bases are TGTGCCAGCAGTTTAGGGGCATTTGGGGGCGGAACTGAAGCTTTCTTT. It specifies CASSLGAFGGGTEAFF.